The clone carrying this T cell receptor (beta chain) was detected only once. The germline V gene encodes CDR1 SNHLY and CDR2 FYNNEI. The CDR3 runs 14 residues. V gave up 1 base and J gave up 4 bases, with 10 bases separating them. As handled by the study authors: Reference gene primer amplification gave nucleated cell count estimates. The repertoire was sequenced with immunoSEQ multiplex PCR; TCRdb's copy has only in-frame clones and lacks some. The V and J calls and clone size are taken from that table; D and trimming were inferred from the DNA. Of some 460,000 clones in the sample, around 90% were seen once. This specimen belongs to a study of blood T cell repertoires in COVID-19. About the study: The study drew acute and convalescent COVID-19 samples from the United States, Italy and Spain. From T cells, B-cell-depleted T cells, or PBMCs came the material, which was cDNA or gDNA.

Study members were between roughly 18 and 100 years old and lived in 20 to 25 US regions. The receptor's source is a woman aged 18-29 years who had recovered from COVID-19. The sequenced sample consisted of PBMCs or T cells enriched from blood (not recorded which). V and J are TRBV2 and TRBJ1-2; D ambiguous. The CDR3 protein is CASSEGGLFYGYTF. In DNA, the CDR3 is TGTGCCAGCAGTGAAGGAGGACTCTTCTATGGCTACACCTTC.